This entry lists 27 T cell receptor beta chains sequenced from one sample in a study of blood T cell repertoires in COVID-19. Libraries were prepared by immunoSEQ multiplex PCR; TCRdb keeps only in-frame clonotypes and omits some of them. The table records tens of thousands of clones, over 80% of them present only once. The sequenced sample was peripheral blood. The source is a man at least 80 years old with acute or convalescent COVID-19.

The J gene is TRBJ1-2, the V gene TRBV2; D gene ambiguous. The CDR3 totals 13 residues. Germline CDR1 reads SNHLY; CDR2 reads FYNNEI. The germline V and J ends were trimmed by 4 bases and 7 bases, with 13 bases remaining between them. In nucleotides, the CDR3 is TGTGCCAGCAGTGTTGAGACCACGGGTGGCTACACCTTC. Amino acid sequence: CASSVETTGGYTF.

A single count supports this clone. This chain uses TRBV30 with TRBJ1-5; TRBD1 agrees at 8 bases. After removal of 5 bases from V and 2 bases from J, the junction contained 8 bases not matched to a gene. The V gene's germline CDR1 is GTSNPN and CDR2 SVGIG (reference sequence). The CDR3 loop spans 15 amino acids. Written as DNA, the CDR3 is TGTGCCTGGCAACAGGGGGTAGGGGGCAATCAGCCCCAGCATTTT. Encoded protein: CAWQQGVGGNQPQHF.

This chain joins TRBV13 and TRBJ1-2; maybe TRBD1 (5 bases). The CDR3 covers 14 residues. V shed 8 bases and J shed 2 bases, with 15 bases lying between them. Germline assignment: CDR1 PRHDT and CDR2 FYEKMQ (reference sequence). The CDR3 loop reads CASHGGLTNYGYTF. The CDR3 DNA sequence: TGTGCCAGCCACGGGGGTCTTACGAACTATGGCTACACCTTC.

This clone was counted only a few times. This chain uses TRBV12-3 or TRBV12-4 with TRBJ2-5, with 10 bases identical to TRBD2. V gave up 8 bases and J gave up 5 bases; unmatched junction bases: 2. This CDR3 is 12 amino acids long. The CDR3 DNA sequence: TGTGCCAGCCTGGGACTAGCGGAGACCCAGTACTTC. It translates to CASLGLAETQYF.

The chain recombines TRBV7-3 with TRBJ2-7, with a weak D call TRBD1 (6 bases). The CDR3 has 13 residues. Germline V gene sequence: CDR1 SGHTA, CDR2 FQGTGA. V gave up 1 base and J gave up 7 bases, with 11 bases separating them. The CDR3 sequence: CASSLNRDREQYF. Written as DNA, the CDR3 is TGTGCCAGCAGCTTAAACAGGGATCGAGAGCAGTACTTC.

V gene TRBV10-3 combines with J gene TRBJ1-1; tentatively, D is TRBD1 (5 bases). Trimming took 10 bases from V and 4 from J, leaving 19 bases between them. The CDR3 is 14 amino acids. Germline V lookup: CDR1 ENHRY, CDR2 SYGVKD. This chain's CDR3 is CATSNPGRGTEAFF. DNA for the CDR3: TGTGCCACCTCTAACCCGGGGCGGGGCACTGAAGCTTTCTTT.

The genes are TRBV7-2 and TRBJ2-5; a weak D match, TRBD1 (5 bases). The ends were cut back, 5 bases at V and 2 bases at J, with 12 bases in the middle. This CDR3 spans 14 amino acids. Germline lookup yields CDR1 SGHTA and CDR2 FQGNSA. The CDR3 reads CASSVLRVQETQYF. The CDR3 DNA reads TGTGCCAGCAGCGTCCTCAGGGTTCAAGAGACCCAGTACTTC.

This chain uses TRBV7-8 with TRBJ2-7, with 7 positions matching TRBD2. Germline lookup yields CDR1 SGHVS and CDR2 FQNEAQ. With 1 base clipped from V and 1 base from J, the junction kept 4 bases outside the gene matches. CDR3 length: 15 amino acids. As DNA, the CDR3 is TGTGCCAGCAGCTTAGTGGGCGGGAGTTCCTACGAGCAGTACTTC. The encoded protein is CASSLVGGSSYEQYF. Variable domain in full (rest from reference TRBV7-8 and TRBJ2-7): GAGVSQSPRYKVAKRGQDVALRCDPISGHVSLFWYQQALGQGPEFLTYFQNEAQLDKSGLPSDRFFAERPEGSVSTLKIQRTQQEDSAVYLCASSLVGGSSYEQYFGPGTRLTVT.

This chain uses TRBV11-2 with TRBJ2-7; the match to TRBD2 covers 9 bases. Trimming took 2 bases from V and 3 from J; bases not matched to a gene: 5. The CDR3 totals 15 residues. Germline V gives CDR1 SGHAT, CDR2 FQNNGV. The CDR3 sequence: CASSLLAGDFYEQYF. The CDR3 DNA is TGTGCCAGCAGCTTATTAGCGGGGGACTTCTACGAGCAGTACTTC.

This clone was seen only once. This rearrangement joins TRBV12-3 or TRBV12-4 to TRBJ1-2, with no clear D. V lost 3 bases to trimming and J lost 3 bases, with 5 bases between them. CDR3 length equals 12 residues. The CDR3 DNA follows: TGTGCCAGCAGTTTTTCGGACTATGGCTACACCTTC. Its translation: CASSFSDYGYTF.

The chain uses TRBV30 and TRBJ2-1, with D tentatively TRBD2 (5 bases). Germline V gene lookup returns CDR1 GTSNPN and CDR2 SVGIG (reference sequence). The CDR3 contains 12 residues. V lost 3 bases and J 6 bases, leaving 9 bases between the germline ends. As DNA, the CDR3 is TGTGCCTGGAGCACTAGAGCCAATGAGCAGTTCTTC. This sequence encodes CAWSTRANEQFF. The complete variable domain, with remaining parts taken from reference TRBV30 and TRBJ2-1, reads SQTIHQWPATLVQPVGSPLSLECTVEGTSNPNLYWYRQAAGRGLQLLFYSVGIGQISSEVPQNLSASRPQDRQFILSSKKLLLSDSGFYLCAWSTRANEQFFGPGTRLTVL.

The CDR3 spells CASSAGEYSGNTIYF. The CDR3 region has the DNA TGTGCCAGCAGCGCCGGGGAGTACTCTGGAAACACCATATATTTT. The genes are TRBV9 and TRBJ1-3; no definite D call. Germline-derived CDR1 and CDR2 are SGDLS and YYNGEE. There are 15 residues in the CDR3. V shed 3 bases and J shed 0 bases, with 10 bases lying between them. The whole variable domain, remainder taken from reference TRBV9 and TRBJ1-3, is DSGVTQTPKHLITATGQRVTLRCSPRSGDLSVYWYQQSLDQGLQFLIQYYNGEERAKGNILERFSAQQFPDLHSELNLSSLELGDSALYFCASSAGEYSGNTIYFGEGSWLTVV.

This chain uses TRBV10-3 with TRBJ1-5; D is ambiguous. This CDR3 contains 14 residues. Germline V lookup: CDR1 ENHRY, CDR2 SYGVKD. The V and J ends lost 3 bases and 0 bases respectively, with 6 bases between them. This CDR3 is CAISDGGSNQPQHF. CDR3 nucleotides: TGTGCCATCAGTGACGGAGGTAGCAATCAGCCCCAGCATTTT.

The rearrangement joins TRBV7-2 to TRBJ2-2; D possibly corresponds to TRBD2 (5 bases). This CDR3 contains 15 residues. The germline V and J ends were trimmed by 3 bases and 6 bases, with 14 bases remaining between them. CDR1 and CDR2 from the germline V gene are SGHTA and FQGNSA. CDR3 amino acids: CASSFRAAVSGELFF. In DNA form, the CDR3 reads TGTGCCAGCAGCTTTCGAGCGGCGGTATCCGGGGAGCTGTTTTTT. Full variable domain (remainder filled in from reference TRBV7-2 and TRBJ2-2): GAGVSQSPSNKVTEKGKDVELRCDPISGHTALYWYRQSLGQGLEFLIYFQGNSAPDKSGLPSDRFSAERTGGSVSTLTIQRTQQEDSAVYLCASSFRAAVSGELFFGEGSRLTVL.

The rearrangement links TRBV28 to TRBJ2-7, with 7 bases fitting TRBD1. After removal of 6 bases from V and 3 bases from J, the junction contained 11 bases not matched to a gene. CDR1 and CDR2 from the germline V gene are MDHEN and SYDVKM. The CDR3 extends over 15 amino acids. The CDR3 spells CASRNTGVTIYEQYF. CDR3 sequence (DNA): TGTGCCAGCAGAAATACAGGGGTTACTATCTACGAGCAGTACTTC.

The chain carries TRBV19 and TRBJ1-6, with D maybe TRBD1 (6 bases). V was clipped by 10 bases and J by 9 bases, with 16 bases between them. This CDR3 region has 13 residues. Germline CDR1 and CDR2: LNHDA and SQIVND (reference sequence). CDR3 in amino acids: CATSGTQPSPLHF. The CDR3 DNA is TGTGCCACCTCTGGGACACAGCCTTCACCCCTCCACTTT.

This sequence joins TRBV18 and TRBJ1-2, with a possible D match to TRBD1 (5 bases). This CDR3 is built from 18 residues. V lost 0 bases, J lost 4 bases, and 21 bases lay in between. CDR1 and CDR2 (germline): KGHSH, LQKENI. The CDR3 coding sequence is TGTGCCAGCTCACCACCGGCCGGGGGTCCTAGCAGTAGCTATGGCTACACCTTC. This codes for CASSPPAGGPSSSYGYTF.

This chain joins TRBV6-1 and TRBJ2-2, with 7 bases fitting TRBD2. The CDR3 spans 16 residues. Germline-derived CDR1 and CDR2 are MNHNS and SASEGT. V trimming: 3 bases; J trimming: 0 bases; junction bases outside the gene matches: 4. The CDR3 DNA follows: TGTGCCAGCAGTGAGAGAGCGGGAACGAACACCGGGGAGCTGTTTTTT. Translation gives CASSERAGTNTGELFF.

The chain carries TRBV19 and TRBJ1-5, with TRBD1 matching 8 bases. There are 18 residues in the CDR3. Germline V gene data show CDR1 as LNHDA and CDR2 as SQIVND (reference sequence). V lost 4 bases to trimming and J lost 0 bases; unmatched junction nucleotides: 11. The CDR3 region has the DNA TGTGCCAGTAGTACAGGACAGGGCTCCATTTATAGCAATCAGCCCCAGCATTTT. It yields the protein CASSTGQGSIYSNQPQHF.

The chain links TRBV14 to TRBJ1-1; D unresolved. V was trimmed by 0 bases and J by 9 bases, leaving 8 bases between them. The CDR3 covers 12 residues. Germline CDR1 is SGHDN and CDR2 is FVKESK. Written as DNA, the CDR3 is TGTGCCAGCAGCCAAGATCGAGTTAAAGCTTTCTTT. Its protein product is CASSQDRVKAFF.

This chain connects TRBV20-1 to TRBJ1-4; 7 bases line up with TRBD1. V shed 5 bases and J 8 bases; nucleotides not matched to a gene: 2. This CDR3 comprises 11 residues. In germline, CDR1 is DFQATT, CDR2 SNEGSKA (reference sequence). The CDR3 DNA reads as TGCAGTGCTGCCAGGGGGGAAAAACTGTTTTTT. Residues: CSAARGEKLFF.

This chain uses TRBV3-1 (or the pseudogene TRBV3-2) with TRBJ1-2; D may be TRBD1 (5 bases). The CDR3 runs to 13 residues. Per the germline V gene, CDR1 is LGHDT and CDR2 is YNNKEL (reference sequence). Trimming removed 6 bases from V and 2 bases from J, with 10 bases in between. In DNA, the CDR3 is TGTGCCAGCAGACCTGACAGAAACTATGGCTACACCTTC. Encoded protein: CASRPDRNYGYTF.

The J gene is TRBJ1-3, the V gene TRBV27; 7 bases match TRBD1. This CDR3 is 14 amino acids long. After removal of 5 bases from V and 2 bases from J, the junction contained 3 bases not matched to a gene. The germline V gene encodes CDR1 MNHEY and CDR2 SMNVEV (reference sequence). The CDR3 sequence: CASSPGTAGNTIYF. CDR3 bases: TGTGCCAGCAGTCCCGGGACAGCTGGAAACACCATATATTTT.

The chain links TRBV2 to TRBJ1-5, with D possibly matching TRBD1 (5 bases). The germline V gene encodes CDR1 SNHLY and CDR2 FYNNEI. V lost 7 bases and J 4 bases, leaving 17 bases between the germline ends. CDR3 size: 15 residues. The CDR3 DNA sequence: TGTGCCAGCAACCCCGGGGGGGGTGGGAATCAGCCCCAGCATTTT. The encoded protein is CASNPGGGGNQPQHF.

In its sample, this clone was seen a few times. CDR3 sequence (DNA): TGTGCCATCAGTGGAGCAGGGTCCCAAGAGACCCAGTACTTC. Protein sequence: CAISGAGSQETQYF. V gene TRBV10-3 combines with J gene TRBJ2-5, with D possibly being TRBD1 (5 bases). The CDR3 is made up of 14 amino acids. Germline CDR1 and CDR2: ENHRY and SYGVKD. Trimming took 4 bases from V and 1 from J, leaving 10 bases between them.

This clone was detected a few times. The junction departs from germline at one end; a sequencing error may be responsible. The chain is built from TRBV5-4 and TRBJ1-1; 12 bases agree with TRBD1. The CDR3 contains 19 residues. Germline lookup yields CDR1 SGHNT and CDR2 YYREEE (reference sequence). The CDR3 nucleotides read TGTGCCAGCCGCTTGATAAACCGGGACAGGGGGCGGAAGGACACTGAAGCTTTCTTT. Amino acid sequence: CASRLINRDRGRKDTEAFF. The variable domain in full, completed from reference TRBV5-4 and TRBJ1-1, reads ETGVTQSPTHLIKTRGQQVTLRCSSQSGHNTVSWYQQALGQGPQFIFQYYREEENGRGNFPPRFSGLQFPNYSSELNVNALELDDSALYLCASRLINRDRGRKDTEAFFGQGTRLTVV.

The rearrangement uses TRBV4-2 and TRBJ1-5; 7 bases align to TRBD1. The CDR3 sequence is 18 residues long. With V trimmed by 1 base and J by 0 bases, 9 bases remained unmatched. Germline CDR1 LGHNA, CDR2 YNFKEQ. The CDR3 bases are TGTGCCAGCAGCCAAGTCGGGGCAGGGGGGCCTAGCAATCAGCCCCAGCATTTT. Its protein is CASSQVGAGGPSNQPQHF.